The 25 T cell receptor beta chains in this list originate from one sample, sequenced in a study of blood T cell repertoires in COVID-19. Clones were sequenced by immunoSEQ multiplex PCR, and TCRdb holds only the in-frame ones, with some missing. The data contain about 200,000 clones, 87% of them singletons. The sequenced sample consisted of PBMCs or T cells enriched from blood (not recorded which). These receptor sequences come from a woman in her 30s who had recovered from COVID-19.

As to this clone: A read error may produce the germline difference seen at one junction end. V and J are TRBV2 and TRBJ1-3; the match to TRBD1 covers 10 bases. CDR1 SNHLY and CDR2 FYNNEI come from the germline V gene. The CDR3 loop spans 12 amino acids. CDR3 protein: CASSERGQGRDF. The CDR3 DNA reads as TGTGCCAGCAGTGAAAGGGGACAGGGGAGAGATTTT. Full variable domain (rest looked up from reference TRBV2 and TRBJ1-3): EPEVTQTPSHQVTQMGQEVILRCVPISNHLYFYWYRQILGQKVEFLVSFYNNEISEKSEIFDDQFSVERPDGSNFTLKIRSTKLEDSAMYFCASSERGQGRDFGEGSWLTVV.

This clone was seen more than once but under ten times. The chain joins TRBV9 to TRBJ1-5; a possible D gene is TRBD1 (5 bases). Per the germline V gene, CDR1 is SGDLS and CDR2 is YYNGEE. Deletions cut 3 bases from V and 1 base from J, with 11 bases between. This CDR3 has 15 amino acids. In DNA form, the CDR3 reads TGTGCCAGCAGCGGCAGGGAGGGGAGCAATCAGCCCCAGCATTTT. Translated: CASSGREGSNQPQHF.

This chain connects TRBV2 to TRBJ2-2; 8 bases agree with TRBD2. The CDR3 runs to 16 residues. CDR1 is SNHLY and CDR2 is FYNNEI in the germline V gene. V was clipped by 7 bases and J by 2 bases; unmatched bases: 9. The CDR3 bases are TGTGCCAGCACTTCCCGGACTAGCACAAACACCGGGGAGCTGTTTTTT. Its protein product is CASTSRTSTNTGELFF. Full variable domain (missing parts from reference TRBV2 and TRBJ2-2): EPEVTQTPSHQVTQMGQEVILRCVPISNHLYFYWYRQILGQKVEFLVSFYNNEISEKSEIFDDQFSVERPDGSNFTLKIRSTKLEDSAMYFCASTSRTSTNTGELFFGEGSRLTVL.

J is TRBJ1-5 and V is TRBV20-1; TRBD1 might be the D (5 bases). Looked up from germline, CDR1 is DFQATT and CDR2 is SNEGSKA (reference sequence). V was trimmed by 3 bases and J by 6 bases, leaving 15 bases between them. The CDR3 totals 14 residues. CDR3 sequence reads: CSASKTGGTQPQHF. The CDR3 region has the DNA TGCAGTGCTAGTAAAACCGGGGGTACTCAGCCCCAGCATTTT.

The chain is built from TRBV28 and TRBJ1-5; maybe TRBD1 (5 bases). CDR3 size: 17 residues. V shed 5 bases and J shed 4 bases, with 21 bases lying between them. Germline CDR1 reads MDHEN; CDR2 reads SYDVKM. The CDR3 nucleotides are TGTGCCAGCAGTCCCCTCCCTCGGAGACAGCAAAATCAGCCCCAGCATTTT. It is translated as CASSPLPRRQQNQPQHF.

The chain joins TRBV10-3 to TRBJ1-2; 8 positions match TRBD1. Germline V gene sequence: CDR1 ENHRY, CDR2 SYGVKD. The ends lost 6 bases at V and 0 bases at J; junction bases unmatched: 3. The CDR3 contains 14 residues. Here the CDR3 reads CAIRVTGANYGYTF. The CDR3 nucleotides are TGTGCCATCAGGGTGACAGGGGCTAACTATGGCTACACCTTC.

The gene calls are TRBV5-6 and TRBJ2-7, with 7 bases matching TRBD1. Germline-derived CDR1 and CDR2 are SGHDT and YYEEEE. This CDR3 spans 16 amino acids. V shed 2 bases and J 6 bases; nucleotides not matched to a gene: 14. CDR3: CASSFGTGAAWGEQYF. CDR3 sequence (DNA): TGTGCCAGCAGCTTCGGAACAGGGGCGGCGTGGGGCGAGCAGTACTTC.

This clone was recorded only once. J is TRBJ2-1 and V is TRBV24-1; weak D call: TRBD2 (5 bases). V was cut by 5 bases and J by 8 bases, with 24 bases left in between. Germline CDR1 reads KGHDR; CDR2 reads SFDVKD. This CDR3 is 17 amino acids long. The DNA for the CDR3 is TGTGCCACCAGTGCTTTTGAGGCGGGCCCACGTACGGATGAGCAGTTCTTC. Encoded protein: CATSAFEAGPRTDEQFF.

The J gene is TRBJ2-7, the V gene TRBV7-3, with D possibly matching TRBD1 (5 bases). The V gene's germline CDR1 is SGHTA and CDR2 FQGTGA. Trimming pared 3 bases from V and 4 bases from J, leaving 13 bases between. This CDR3 region has 14 residues. CDR3 residues: CASSLAAGLYEQYF. DNA of the CDR3: TGTGCCAGCAGCTTGGCGGCAGGGTTGTACGAGCAGTACTTC.

The rearrangement joins TRBV29-1 to TRBJ2-3, with TRBD2 matching over 9 bases. Germline V gene data show CDR1 as SQVTM and CDR2 as ANQGSEA. Germline trimming cut 6 bases from V and 3 bases from J; bases unmatched to any gene: 10. The CDR3 contains 15 residues. The CDR3 protein is CSVAREGQETDTQYF. DNA of the CDR3: TGCAGCGTCGCGCGGGAGGGCCAGGAGACAGATACGCAGTATTTT.

V usage is TRBV7-9 and J usage is TRBJ1-1; no definite D call. This CDR3 has 13 amino acids. Germline lookup yields CDR1 SEHNR and CDR2 FQNEAQ (reference sequence). V was cut by 3 bases and J by 5 bases, with 10 bases left in between. Here the CDR3 reads CASSLKQTTEAFF. The CDR3 nucleotides read TGTGCCAGCAGCTTGAAGCAGACTACTGAAGCTTTCTTT.

This chain links TRBV20-1 with TRBJ2-3; 9 bases match TRBD2. The ends lost 3 bases at V and 4 bases at J; junction bases unmatched: 8. Germline V gene data show CDR1 as DFQATT and CDR2 as SNEGSKA (reference sequence). CDR3 size: 15 residues. CDR3 protein: CSASVGSGGPDTQYF. In nucleotides, the CDR3 is TGCAGTGCTAGTGTAGGCAGCGGGGGGCCAGATACGCAGTATTTT.

The chain recombines TRBV7-2 with TRBJ1-4; no firm D call. The germline CDR1 and CDR2 sequences are SGHTA and FQGNSA. The CDR3 is 12 residues long. Trimming cost V 5 bases and J 8 bases, with 9 bases left between them. In nucleotides, the CDR3 is TGTGCCAGCAGCGGAGTTGGGGAAAAACTGTTTTTT. Translation gives CASSGVGEKLFF.

The V and J genes are TRBV4-3 and TRBJ2-1, with 13 nucleotides matching TRBD2. Germline V gene lookup returns CDR1 LGHNA and CDR2 YSLEER. The CDR3 totals 19 residues. The trim removed 1 base at V and 9 bases at J, leaving 15 bases unmatched. CDR3 bases: TGCGCCAGCAGCCAAGTATACCCAAAACTAGCGGGAGGGCCGGTTGAGCAGTTCTTC. Protein product: CASSQVYPKLAGGPVEQFF.

The gene calls are TRBV11-2 and TRBJ2-1, with 12 bases aligning to TRBD1. Trimming took 6 bases from V and 3 from J; bases not matched to a gene: 6. The germline CDR1 and CDR2 sequences are SGHAT and FQNNGV. The CDR3 is 16 residues long. The CDR3 sequence: CASSTGTGGIYNEQFF. CDR3 nucleotide sequence: TGTGCCAGCAGTACCGGGACAGGGGGCATCTACAATGAGCAGTTCTTC.

This chain connects TRBV7-8 to TRBJ1-5; perhaps TRBD1 as D (6 bases). The CDR3 sequence is 18 residues long. Germline V gene lookup returns CDR1 SGHVS and CDR2 FQNEAQ. V dropped 2 bases and J dropped 3 bases, with 20 bases sitting between them. Here the CDR3 DNA reads TGTGCCAGCAGCTTACGGACAGCCCAAAGGACCGTCAATCAGCCCCAGCATTTT. Translated, it gives CASSLRTAQRTVNQPQHF. The full variable domain, with the rest looked up from reference TRBV7-8 and TRBJ1-5, is GAGVSQSPRYKVAKRGQDVALRCDPISGHVSLFWYQQALGQGPEFLTYFQNEAQLDKSGLPSDRFFAERPEGSVSTLKIQRTQQEDSAVYLCASSLRTAQRTVNQPQHFGDGTRLSIL.

The chain employs TRBV12-3 or TRBV12-4 and TRBJ2-7, with D possibly TRBD1 on 6 matching bases. The CDR3 totals 12 residues. Trimming pared 3 bases from V and 5 bases from J, leaving 8 bases between. CDR3 nucleotide sequence: TGTGCCAGCAGTTTGGGGGACAACGAGCAGTACTTC. It yields the protein CASSLGDNEQYF.

The chain employs TRBV6-5 and TRBJ1-1; D not certain. The CDR3 consists of 14 residues. Germline values: CDR1 MNHEY, CDR2 SVGAGI. Trimming removed 0 bases at V and 4 bases at J, with 9 bases between. The CDR3 protein is CASSYSVSVTEAFF. The CDR3 DNA follows: TGTGCCAGCAGTTACTCGGTTTCGGTCACTGAAGCTTTCTTT.

This clone was observed a handful of times. The rearrangement uses TRBV6-5 and TRBJ1-1, with D hard to call. V lost 6 bases, J lost 6 bases, and 11 bases lay in between. Germline V gives CDR1 MNHEY, CDR2 SVGAGI. The CDR3 contains 12 residues. This chain's CDR3 is CASRSSFAEAFF. As DNA, the CDR3 is TGTGCCAGCAGATCCAGTTTCGCTGAAGCTTTCTTT.

The chain has TRBV27 and TRBJ1-5; weak D call: TRBD1 (5 bases). Germline V gene data show CDR1 as MNHEY and CDR2 as SMNVEV (reference sequence). Trimming took 6 bases from V and 4 from J, leaving 16 bases between them. The CDR3 has 15 amino acids. The CDR3 here is CASRLGPGGNQPQHF. DNA for the CDR3: TGTGCCAGCAGGCTCGGCCCGGGGGGTAATCAGCCCCAGCATTTT.

The V and J genes are TRBV12-3 or TRBV12-4 and TRBJ1-3; D is ambiguous. The CDR3 spans 13 residues. The V end lost 3 bases, the J end lost 0 bases, and 3 bases lay between the germline ends. CDR3 bases: TGTGCCAGCAGTTTGTACTCTGGAAACACCATATATTTT. Amino acid sequence: CASSLYSGNTIYF.

V and J are TRBV7-8 and TRBJ1-3, with D possibly matching TRBD1 (6 bases). The CDR3 runs to 16 residues. In germline, CDR1 is SGHVS, CDR2 FQNEAQ. V was clipped by 5 bases and J by 0 bases, with 14 bases between them. CDR3 coding DNA: TGTGCCAGCAGCACCCGACAGGACCTCTCTGGAAACACCATATATTTT. It specifies CASSTRQDLSGNTIYF.

This rearrangement joins TRBV7-2 to TRBJ2-7; no definite D call. The CDR3 consists of 13 residues. Between the trimmed V and J ends, which lost 1 base and 1 base, there was a span of 5 bases. CDR1 is SGHTA and CDR2 is FQGNSA in the germline V gene. CDR3: CASSLEQSYEQYF. CDR3 DNA sequence: TGTGCCAGCAGCTTAGAACAGTCCTACGAGCAGTACTTC.

V gene TRBV5-8 combines with J gene TRBJ1-2; 7 bases line up with TRBD1. The CDR3 sequence is 13 residues long. CDR1 and CDR2 from the germline V gene are SGHTS and YDEGEE. V dropped 1 base and J dropped 4; count of bases not matched to a gene: 1. The CDR3 nucleotides are TGTGCCAGCAGCTTGACAGGGGCCTATGGCTACACCTTC. Translation gives CASSLTGAYGYTF.

This clone was observed once. The chain is built from TRBV14 and TRBJ1-2, with D possibly being TRBD1 (5 bases). The germline V gene encodes CDR1 SGHDN and CDR2 FVKESK. Trimming took 1 base from V and 4 from J, leaving 13 bases between them. This CDR3 contains 15 residues. The CDR3 reads CASSQGQGSRYGYTF. In nucleotides, the CDR3 is TGTGCCAGCAGCCAAGGTCAGGGCAGCCGCTATGGCTACACCTTC.